This record concerns one T cell receptor beta chain sequence. Individuals aged roughly 18 to 100 years were recruited from around 22 US areas. Recovered status applied to Cohort 3 donors who had two consecutive negative PCRs. It also applied to those with clearance or with symptom resolution. This sample is part of a study of blood T cell repertoires in COVID-19. Study overall: The study drew acute and convalescent COVID-19 samples from the United States, Italy and Spain.

Produced via immunoSEQ multiplex PCR; TCRdb's table is partial and in-frame only. In the table there are 250,000 to 350,000 clones, roughly 90% of which are singletons. In germline, CDR1 is LNHDA, CDR2 SQIVND (reference sequence). The ends lost 11 bases at V and 4 bases at J; junction bases unmatched: 7. This CDR3 spans 13 amino acids. The specimen was PBMCs or T cells enriched from blood (not recorded which). The genes are TRBV19 and TRBJ2-2; 7 bases are a match to TRBD2. This receptor was taken from a man in his sixties who had recovered from COVID-19. This CDR3 reads CAVGRLGTGELFF. CDR3 in DNA: TGTGCCGTCGGGAGGCTTGGCACCGGGGAGCTGTTTTTT.